The 4 T cell receptor beta chains reported below all come from one sample, sequenced in a study of shared clonotypes between healthy human individuals. The table came from immunoSEQ multiplex PCR; TCRdb's copy has only in-frame clones and leaves some out. The data hold more than 1.2 million clones, with 98% to 99% observed a single time. The specimen sequenced was naive CD4+ T cells sorted from blood. Regarding subset: CD45RA+ positively selected. All receptors come from a man under 40 in good health.

This clone showed up just once. The chain is built from TRBV2 and TRBJ2-2; D call uncertain. Germline CDR1 reads SNHLY; CDR2 reads FYNNEI. Deletions cut 6 bases from V and 2 bases from J, with 13 bases between. The CDR3 totals 15 residues. CDR3 nucleotides: TGTGCCAGCAGGAAGGACGTTATCAACACCGGGGAGCTGTTTTTT. This gives the protein CASRKDVINTGELFF.

The chain recombines TRBV9 with TRBJ1-5; no definite D call. In germline, CDR1 is SGDLS, CDR2 YYNGEE. The V and J ends lost 0 bases and 5 bases respectively, with 9 bases between them. The CDR3 totals 14 residues. Here the CDR3 reads CASSVEGTDQPQHF. DNA for the CDR3: TGTGCCAGCAGCGTAGAAGGAACGGATCAGCCCCAGCATTTT.

This clone was seen more than once but under ten times. This chain uses TRBV7-3 with TRBJ2-1; no clear D gene. CDR1 and CDR2 from the germline V gene are SGHTA and FQGTGA. V was clipped by 5 bases and J by 6 bases, with 11 bases between them. The CDR3 extends over 13 amino acids. The CDR3 loop reads CASSLRLPNEQFF. DNA of the CDR3: TGTGCCAGCAGCCTCAGACTCCCCAATGAGCAGTTCTTC.

The rearrangement joins TRBV4-3 to TRBJ2-1, with 9 bases identical to TRBD2. There are 17 residues in the CDR3. V lost 0 bases, J lost 3 bases, and 6 bases stayed unmatched. The V gene's germline CDR1 is LGHNA and CDR2 YSLEER. CDR3 coding DNA: TGCGCCAGCAGCCAAGATAAGGAACTAGCGGGCTACAATGAGCAGTTCTTC. This sequence encodes CASSQDKELAGYNEQFF.